A selection of T cell receptor beta chains follows, all from one sample in a study of human T cells and chemical hapten exposure. TCRdb passed the RACE reads through MiXCR, listing each CDR3 protein once. The data show 190,000 or so distinct CDR3 sequences, approximately 24% seen once. The material was whole blood, obtained in connection with sensitization to the hapten diphenylcyclopropenone (DPC). The source of these receptors is a woman aged 40-49 years with alopecia areata. Some clones in this sample may be carry-over from other donors' samples. Each CDR3 is given with its conserved first and last residue. A D gene is named only where the DNA matches it firmly. Clone size, where shown, is once, few, many, or a class for clones that have expanded.

J gene	V gene	D gene	clone size	CDR3 DNA	CDR3 protein
TRBJ1-1	TRBV14	.	.	TGTGCCAGCAGCCAACAGGGATTCACTGAAGCTTTCTTT	CASSQQGFTEAFF
TRBJ2-6	TRBV7-9	TRBD1	few	TGTGCCGCCAACAGAAAGCCCTACAGGGGGCGAGGTGGGGCCAACGTCCTGACTTTC	CAANRKPYRGRGGANVLTF
TRBJ2-6	TRBV28	TRBD2	few	TGTGCCAGCAGACGGGGGGGGAATCCTGGGGCCAACGTCCTGACTTTC	CASRRGGNPGANVLTF
TRBJ2-7	TRBV6-1	.	.	TGTGCCAGCAGTACAACGATTTACGAGCAGTACTTC	CASSTTIYEQYF
TRBJ1-6	TRBV5-1	.	.	TGCGCCAGCAGCCTGGCGGGGGCGAAGAATTCACCCCTCCACTTT	CASSLAGAKNSPLHF
TRBJ2-2	TRBV28	TRBD1	.	TGTGCCAGCAGTTTACTCAATGGGAGACAGGGTGGGACCGGGGAGCTGTTTTTT	CASSLLNGRQGGTGELFF
TRBJ2-1	TRBV28	.	many	TGTGCCAGCAGTCCCTACACCTACAATGAGCAGTTCTTC	CASSPYTYNEQFF
TRBJ1-1	TRBV7-2	TRBD1	.	TGTGCCAGCAGGCCCACAGGGGGCCGCACTGAAGCTTTCTTT	CASRPTGGRTEAFF
TRBJ2-5	TRBV4-2	TRBD2	.	TGTGCCAGCAGTATGGGTAGCGGGAGCCGGGGAGAGACCCAGTACTTC	CASSMGSGSRGETQYF
TRBJ2-1	TRBV6-1	.	.	TGTGCCAGCAGTGAAGGGGCAGGGAGGAATGAGCAGTTCTTC	CASSEGAGRNEQFF
TRBJ1-1	TRBV27	TRBD1	.	TGTGCCAGCAGTTTATCGTACAGGGGGTCGAACACTGAAGCTTTCTTT	CASSLSYRGSNTEAFF
TRBJ2-3	TRBV9	.	.	TGTGCCAGCAGCGTAGACGTACCTAGCACAGATACGCAGTATTTT	CASSVDVPSTDTQYF
TRBJ2-7	TRBV20-1	TRBD2	few	TGCAGTGCTAGAGATTACGGGACTAGCGATCTCGAGCAGTACTTC	CSARDYGTSDLEQYF
TRBJ2-5	TRBV7-2	TRBD2	.	TGTGCCAGCAGCTTACCAGCGGGAGTCCGAGAGACCCAGTACTTC	CASSLPAGVRETQYF
TRBJ2-1	TRBV20-1	TRBD2	.	TGCAGTGCTAGACCGGGACTAGCGGCCCCCCTGAAGCAGTTCTTC	CSARPGLAAPLKQFF
TRBJ2-7	TRBV10-3	.	.	TGTGCCATCAGTGGAGGGGGGTCCCCTCGCGAGCAGTACTTC	CAISGGGSPREQYF
TRBJ1-6	TRBV20-1	.	many	TGCAGTACGGAACAGGAGTCCTATAATTCACCCCTCCACTTT	CSTEQESYNSPLHF
TRBJ1-5	TRBV4-3	.	.	TGCGCCAGCAGCCAAGAAGGGGGACCGCACCAGCCCCAGCATTTT	CASSQEGGPHQPQHF
TRBJ2-7	TRBV6-2/TRBV6-3	.	.	TGTGCCAGCAGGACTTCTTGGGCTAGCTCCTACGAGCAGTACTTC	CASRTSWASSYEQYF
TRBJ1-5	TRBV4-2	.	few	TGTGCCAGCAGCCAAGATCGCGGAGCTGGGAATCAGCCCCAGCATTTT	CASSQDRGAGNQPQHF
TRBJ1-2	TRBV7-2	.	.	TGTGCCAGCAGCTTAGGGGTGCTCGGCTACACCTTC	CASSLGVLGYTF
TRBJ2-7	TRBV7-9	.	few	TGTGCCAGCAGCTTTCGGAGGGAAGTTGCGCAGTACTTC	CASSFRREVAQYF
TRBJ2-1	TRBV12-3/TRBV12-4	TRBD1	.	TGTGCCAGCAGCAGGGGGACAGGGCGGGATGAGCAGTTCTTC	CASSRGTGRDEQFF
TRBJ2-1	TRBV9	.	.	TGTGCCAGCAGTCTGGGGGTACTAGTCTCCTACAATGAGCAGTTCTTC	CASSLGVLVSYNEQFF
TRBJ2-5	TRBV7-9	.	.	TGTGCCAGCAGTCACAGGGTCCATGAGACCCAGTACTTC	CASSHRVHETQYF
TRBJ2-5	TRBV20-1	TRBD2	few	TGCAGTGCTGAGCCGGGACTAGCGGGACAAGAGACCCAGTACTTC	CSAEPGLAGQETQYF
TRBJ1-2	TRBV5-1	TRBD1	many	TGCGCCAGCAGCCAAGACAGGGGGAGTCGCTATGGCTACACCTTC	CASSQDRGSRYGYTF
TRBJ2-1	TRBV5-1	TRBD2	.	TGCGCCAGCAGCTTGGCATCGGCGGGAGGATCCTACAATGAGCAGTTCTTC	CASSLASAGGSYNEQFF
TRBJ2-7	TRBV5-1	TRBD1	.	TGCGCCAGCAGCTCTTCCCCCGGACAGGGGTACGAGCAGTACTTC	CASSSSPGQGYEQYF
TRBJ2-7	TRBV9	.	.	TGTGCCAGCAGCCGGGACAACTTCTACGAGCAGTACTTC	CASSRDNFYEQYF
TRBJ2-7	TRBV4-2	.	few	TGTGCCAGCAGCCAATCCCTAGCGAACAACTACGAGCAGTACTTC	CASSQSLANNYEQYF
TRBJ2-3	TRBV7-2	TRBD2	few	TGTGCCAGCAGCTTACCGCTTATCTCTAGCGGGGGACGCCTGGATACGCAGTATTTT	CASSLPLISSGGRLDTQYF
TRBJ2-5	TRBV20-1	TRBD1	few	TGCAGTGCTAGAGATTTGGACAGGGGGGGTCAAGAGACCCAGTACTTC	CSARDLDRGGQETQYF
TRBJ2-7	TRBV10-3	.	many	TGTGCCATCAGTGATCCTGCCCTCAACTACGAGCAGTACTTC	CAISDPALNYEQYF
TRBJ2-1	TRBV4-2	.	few	TGTGCCAGCAGCCAAGATATCACAGTCTACAATGAGCAGTTCTTC	CASSQDITVYNEQFF
TRBJ2-1	TRBV24-1	.	few	TGTGCCACCAGTGATTCCCCAGCGGTCGGCTCCTACAATGAGCAGTTCTTC	CATSDSPAVGSYNEQFF
TRBJ2-6	TRBV28	.	many	TGTGCCAGCAGCTTGTCCGGGTCTGGGGCCAACGTCCTGACTTTC	CASSLSGSGANVLTF
TRBJ2-1	TRBV7-6	.	.	TGTGCCAGCAGCTTAGCCGTCGGAAATGAGCAGTTCTTC	CASSLAVGNEQFF
TRBJ2-7	TRBV6-2/TRBV6-3	.	.	TGTGCCAGCAGTTCTTCTAGCGTCGAGCAGTACTTC	CASSSSSVEQYF
TRBJ2-7	TRBV28	TRBD2	.	TGTGCCAGCAGCAGGGGACTAGCGGGCCACGAGCAGTACTTC	CASSRGLAGHEQYF
TRBJ2-7	TRBV29-1	TRBD1	few	TGCAGCGCCTGGGACAGGGACTACGAGCAGTACTTC	CSAWDRDYEQYF
TRBJ2-3	TRBV27	.	.	TGTGCCAGCAGTTACAGGGTAGTCACAGATACGCAGTATTTT	CASSYRVVTDTQYF
TRBJ2-6	TRBV7-2	.	.	TGTGCCAGCAGCGTCGGGGGCGGAGGGCTGGGTGGGGCCAACGTCCTGACTTTC	CASSVGGGGLGGANVLTF
TRBJ1-1	TRBV28	.	.	TGTGCCAGCAGTTTATTGGGAGGGGACACTGAAGCTTTCTTT	CASSLLGGDTEAFF
TRBJ2-1	TRBV29-1	.	.	TGCAGCGTTGAGGGACGGGAGCAGTTCTTC	CSVEGREQFF
TRBJ2-1	TRBV7-2	TRBD2	few	TGTGCCAGCAGCTTAGTCGGACTAGTACCCAATGAGCAGTTCTTC	CASSLVGLVPNEQFF
TRBJ1-2	TRBV12-3/TRBV12-4	TRBD1	.	TGTGCCAGCAGTTTACGGACAGGGGGTGGCTACACCTTC	CASSLRTGGGYTF
TRBJ1-5	TRBV29-1	.	few	TGCAGCGCAGGACAGCCCAATCAGCCCCAGCATTTT	CSAGQPNQPQHF
TRBJ1-2	TRBV5-1	.	few	TGCGCCAGCAGCTTGAGTGAGGGAAGGCAGAATGGCTACACCTTC	CASSLSEGRQNGYTF
TRBJ2-7	TRBV7-8	.	.	TGTGCCAGCAGCTTAGTCGGGCCATGGGGGCAGTACTTC	CASSLVGPWGQYF
TRBJ2-5	TRBV6-5	.	.	TGTGCCAGCAGTTACGCCACCGCCCAAGAGACCCAGTACTTC	CASSYATAQETQYF
TRBJ2-1	TRBV20-1	TRBD2	once	TGCAGTGCTCCCCGGACTAGCGGGAGGTTTGAGCAGTTCTTC	CSAPRTSGRFEQFF
TRBJ2-7	TRBV7-2	TRBD2	many	TGTGCCAGCAGCTTAGGAGGGGTTGGGACTAGCGGGCCGTACTTC	CASSLGGVGTSGPYF
TRBJ2-1	TRBV5-1	.	few	TGCGCCAGCAGCTTGGAGGGAAATGGTGAGCAGTTCTTC	CASSLEGNGEQFF
TRBJ1-5	TRBV29-1	TRBD1	.	TGCAGCGTCGGGACAGGGGGTAATCAGCCCCAGCATTTT	CSVGTGGNQPQHF
TRBJ2-3	TRBV28	TRBD1	.	TGTGCCAGCAGTTTATTAGGCGGTGGGACAGGGGTCACAGATACGCAGTATTTT	CASSLLGGGTGVTDTQYF
TRBJ2-1	TRBV4-3	TRBD2	few	TGCGCCAGCAGCCAAGGCGGGAGTAATGAGCAGTTCTTC	CASSQGGSNEQFF
TRBJ2-7	TRBV7-9	TRBD1	once	TGTGCCAGCAGCTTAGTAGGCAGGGGGCGATACGAGCAGTACTTC	CASSLVGRGRYEQYF